This paragraph covers one T cell receptor (beta chain) sequence. The record originates from a study of early T cells in non-severe SARS-CoV-2 infection. Study as a whole: Bulk RNA taken from unsorted whole blood was sequenced, leaving chains unpaired.

Germline values: CDR1 ENHRY, CDR2 SYGVKD. The CDR3 runs 16 residues. The V gene lost 0 bases and the J gene lost 4 bases, with 15 bases spanning the gap. Using its own MiXCR run on the 5' RACE reads, TCRdb lists one record per CDR3 protein. The sample gives approximately 110,000 distinct CDR3 sequences, more than 12% of which show up once; 21% is in the top ten. This chain connects TRBV10-3 to TRBJ1-2; no definite D call. Sequencing input: whole blood. The sequence came from an adult who was a healthcare worker with PCR-confirmed SARS-CoV-2 infection or an uninfected control (not recorded which). The CDR3 loop reads CAISESEGKGSYGYTF. In DNA, the CDR3 is TGTGCCATCAGTGAGTCGGAAGGGAAGGGTAGCTATGGCTACACCTTC.